The 17 T cell receptor beta chains presented below share a single source sample, sequenced in a study of shared clonotypes between healthy human individuals. Produced via immunoSEQ multiplex PCR; TCRdb's table is partial and in-frame only. In the table there are about 2.2 million clones, roughly 93% of which are singletons. Naive CD8 cells, CD45RO-negative and positively selected for CCR7, excluded terminally differentiated effector memory CD45RA+ cells. Material for sequencing was naive CD8+ T cells from PBMCs. The receptors shown here come from a man aged 18 to 30 in good health. Some clones in this sample may be carry-over from other donors' samples.

This clone was found once. The J gene is TRBJ1-1, the V gene TRBV6-1; D possibly corresponds to TRBD1 (6 bases). The germline V gene encodes CDR1 MNHNS and CDR2 SASEGT. The CDR3 has 13 residues. Deletions cut 8 bases from V and 5 bases from J, with 15 bases between. This CDR3 reads CASALGQGTEAFF. The DNA of the CDR3 is TGTGCCAGCGCTCTGGGGCAGGGGACTGAAGCTTTCTTT.

The J gene is TRBJ1-1, the V gene TRBV7-6; D unresolved. The germline V gene encodes CDR1 SGHVS and CDR2 FNYEAQ. V lost 5 bases and J 0 bases, leaving 13 bases between the germline ends. CDR3 length equals 15 residues. The DNA for the CDR3 is TGTGCCAGCAGCCCTTCGGTAGGCTTGAACACTGAAGCTTTCTTT. It codes for CASSPSVGLNTEAFF.

The chain links TRBV19 to TRBJ2-3, with TRBD1 as a possible D gene (5 bases). Germline V CDR1 and CDR2: LNHDA, SQIVND (reference sequence). Trimming took off 1 base at V and 6 bases at J, with 11 bases between the two ends. The CDR3 runs to 14 residues. The CDR3 protein is CASSIVSRADTQYF. The CDR3 region has the DNA TGTGCCAGTAGTATAGTCTCCAGGGCGGATACGCAGTATTTT.

V usage is TRBV6-5 and J usage is TRBJ2-2; a weak D match, TRBD2 (6 bases). Germline assignment: CDR1 MNHEY and CDR2 SVGAGI. The CDR3 spans 15 residues. The V and J ends lost 5 bases and 4 bases respectively, with 14 bases between them. Here the CDR3 reads CASSRIAEITGELFF. Here the CDR3 DNA reads TGTGCCAGCAGTCGCATAGCGGAGATCACCGGGGAGCTGTTTTTT.

The chain recombines TRBV6-5 with TRBJ2-3; D remains ambiguous. Per germline, CDR1 MNHEY and CDR2 SVGAGI. V was clipped by 5 bases and J by 4 bases, with 13 bases between them. The CDR3 is made up of 14 amino acids. The CDR3 here is CASSPAGLADTQYF. Written as DNA, the CDR3 is TGTGCCAGCAGTCCGGCCGGGTTAGCAGATACGCAGTATTTT.

Regarding this clone: At the DNA level, this CDR3 is encoded by other sequences in the same sample as well. J is TRBJ1-1 and V is TRBV27; 9 bases match TRBD1. The V segment lost 6 bases and the J segment 4 bases; nucleotides outside the gene matches: 6. Germline V gene data show CDR1 as MNHEY and CDR2 as SMNVEV (reference sequence). The CDR3 has 14 amino acids. The CDR3 DNA reads as TGTGCCAGCAGCCTACAGGGGGCGGGCACTGAAGCTTTCTTT. Protein sequence: CASSLQGAGTEAFF.

The chain couples TRBV4-2 to TRBJ2-3; D uncertain. V lost 4 bases, J lost 4 bases, and 15 bases lay in between. The V gene's germline CDR1 is LGHNA and CDR2 YNFKEQ. There are 15 residues in the CDR3. CDR3 region: CASSPGRYLPDTQYF. CDR3 nucleotides: TGTGCCAGCAGCCCCGGCAGGTATCTGCCAGATACGCAGTATTTT.

This chain connects TRBV14 to TRBJ1-2; TRBD1 aligns across 7 bases. The CDR3 has 15 amino acids. V was pared by 0 bases and J by 5 bases, with 6 bases of the junction left unmatched. Germline V gives CDR1 SGHDN, CDR2 FVKESK. For the CDR3, the DNA is TGTGCCAGCAGCCAAGATTCAGGGGGTTCATATGGCTACACCTTC. As protein: CASSQDSGGSYGYTF. The full variable domain, its missing parts supplied by reference TRBV14 and TRBJ1-2, is EAGVTQFPSHSVIEKGQTVTLRCDPISGHDNLYWYRRVMGKEIKFLLHFVKESKQDESGMPNNRFLAERTGGTYSTLKVQPAELEDSGVYFCASSQDSGGSYGYTFGSGTRLTVV.

The chain has TRBV4-3 and TRBJ1-4; D is perhaps TRBD1 (6 bases). CDR3 size: 17 residues. Germline V gene lookup returns CDR1 LGHNA and CDR2 YSLEER. The V end was cut by 1 base, the J end by 0 bases, with 12 bases between. The CDR3: CASSQGTAIATNEKLFF. CDR3 nucleotides: TGCGCCAGCAGCCAAGGGACAGCCATTGCAACTAATGAAAAACTGTTTTTT.

This chain links TRBV7-3 with TRBJ2-7; 9 bases align to TRBD1. Germline CDR1 reads SGHTA; CDR2 reads FQGTGA. Trimming cost V 5 bases and J 7 bases; bases outside gene matches: 9. CDR3 length equals 14 residues. CDR3 residues: CASSPGQGLREQYF. The CDR3 coding sequence is TGTGCCAGCAGCCCGGGACAGGGATTGCGGGAGCAGTACTTC.

The chain links TRBV19 to TRBJ2-7; D tentatively reads TRBD1 or TRBD2 (5 bases each). The V end was cut by 3 bases, the J end by 3 bases, with 18 bases between. CDR1 is LNHDA and CDR2 is SQIVND in the germline V gene (reference sequence). The CDR3 length is 16 residues. The CDR3 DNA reads as TGTGCCAGTAGTATTAGTTCGCCAGGGAGTAGCTACGAGCAGTACTTC. Its translation is CASSISSPGSSYEQYF. Complete variable domain (other parts from reference TRBV19 and TRBJ2-7): DGGITQSPKYLFRKEGQNVTLSCEQNLNHDAMYWYRQDPGQGLRLIYYSQIVNDFQKGDIAEGYSVSREKKESFPLTVTSAQKNPTAFYLCASSISSPGSSYEQYFGPGTRLTVT.

The chain couples TRBV7-9 to TRBJ2-1; 14 bases are a match to TRBD2. CDR3 length equals 16 residues. Germline loops: CDR1 SEHNR, CDR2 FQNEAQ (reference sequence). V lost 6 bases to trimming and J lost 7 bases; unmatched junction nucleotides: 8. Here the CDR3 reads CASSPWTSGRSNEQFF. CDR3 nucleotides: TGTGCCAGCAGTCCTTGGACTAGCGGGAGGTCTAATGAGCAGTTCTTC.

V gene TRBV4-3 combines with J gene TRBJ2-3, with D possibly matching TRBD2 (5 bases). Germline V lookup: CDR1 LGHNA, CDR2 YSLEER. Trimming shortened V by 1 base and J by 4 bases, and 9 bases separated the two germline ends. This CDR3 is 14 amino acids long. As DNA, the CDR3 is TGCGCCAGCAGCCAAGTCGTCGGGGCAGATACGCAGTATTTT. Translated, it gives CASSQVVGADTQYF.

CDR3 coding DNA: TGTGCCAGCAGCTTAGGGTACAGGGGGGCGCCCACCGGGGAGCTGTTTTTT. As protein: CASSLGYRGAPTGELFF. The chain couples TRBV7-6 to TRBJ2-2, with 8 bases that match TRBD1. Looked up from germline, CDR1 is SGHVS and CDR2 is FNYEAQ. This CDR3 region has 17 residues. Unmatched junction bases numbered 8, after V lost 1 base and J lost 4 bases.

The chain combines TRBV7-9 with TRBJ1-2; 9 positions agree with TRBD1. The V gene end was trimmed by 5 bases and the J gene end by 3 bases; junction bases not matched to a gene: 7. This CDR3 comprises 15 residues. Germline V gives CDR1 SEHNR, CDR2 FQNEAQ (reference sequence). The CDR3 DNA reads TGTGCCAGCAGCCACCGGGACAGGGATGACTATGGCTACACCTTC. Translated, it gives CASSHRDRDDYGYTF.

This clone was observed a single time. The chain joins TRBV10-3 to TRBJ2-1; D is unclear. CDR3 length: 16 amino acids. Looked up from germline, CDR1 is ENHRY and CDR2 is SYGVKD. The V end was cut by 0 bases, the J end by 6 bases, with 15 bases between. CDR3 in amino acids: CAISESNPATGNEQFF. The CDR3 coding sequence is TGTGCCATCAGTGAGTCGAACCCCGCGACGGGCAATGAGCAGTTCTTC.

This clone was counted once. The V gene is TRBV30, the J gene TRBJ2-7; TRBD2 might be the D (6 bases). V lost 2 bases, J lost 5 bases, and 16 bases lay in between. The germline V gene has CDR1 GTSNPN and CDR2 SVGIG (reference sequence). This CDR3 has 14 residues. The CDR3 DNA sequence: TGTGCCTGGAGTCGCCTGGCGGGACTCCACGAGCAGTACTTC. Its protein is CAWSRLAGLHEQYF.